What follows are 15 T cell receptor beta chains derived from one specimen sequenced in a study of OX40 agonist ivuxolimab in advanced cancers. The method behind the library was the immunoSEQ multiplex PCR assay. TCRdb took this table from immuneACCESS and kept in-frame rearrangements with V and J called. Such tables lack part of the clones; where checked against another copy, unresolved V genes explain under half of the gap, and the rest is unexplained. This sample holds 70,000 or so clones; approximately 90% were observed only once. The ten largest clonotypes hold approximately 0.94% of the sample. The sample in question was CD4+ or CD8+ T cells sorted from blood, obtained in a trial of the OX40 agonist ivuxolimab. These receptors originate from an adult with an advanced solid tumor such as melanoma, head and neck, liver or kidney cancer.

In its sample, this clone was seen once. This chain links TRBV7-9 with TRBJ2-5, with 8 bases that match TRBD2. The CDR3 runs 14 residues. The ends lost 5 bases at V and 5 bases at J; junction bases unmatched: 7. CDR1 is SEHNR, CDR2 FQNEAQ, per germline (reference sequence). The DNA of the CDR3 is TGTGCCAGCAGCCCCGGGACTAGTAGCGAGACCCAGTACTTC. This gives the protein CASSPGTSSETQYF.

The chain joins TRBV27 to TRBJ2-3; D unclear. V lost 5 bases and J lost 2, with 8 bases in between. The germline V gene encodes CDR1 MNHEY and CDR2 SMNVEV (reference sequence). This CDR3 is 13 amino acids long. CDR3 bases: TGTGCCAGCAGTCCTAGTTTCACAGATACGCAGTATTTT. The encoded protein is CASSPSFTDTQYF.

The chain carries TRBV5-1 and TRBJ1-1, with 7 bases matching TRBD1. In germline, CDR1 is SGHRS, CDR2 YFSETQ. The CDR3 has 16 amino acids. The trim removed 3 bases at V and 3 bases at J, leaving 11 bases unmatched. CDR3 in amino acids: CASSSVVIGQDTEAFF. CDR3 DNA sequence: TGCGCCAGCAGCTCGGTCGTCATAGGACAGGACACTGAAGCTTTCTTT. The entire variable domain, with the rest obtained from reference TRBV5-1 and TRBJ1-1, is as follows: KAGVTQTPRYLIKTRGQQVTLSCSPISGHRSVSWYQQTPGQGLQFLFEYFSETQRNKGNFPGRFSGRQFSNSRSEMNVSTLELGDSALYLCASSSVVIGQDTEAFFGQGTRLTVV.

The chain has TRBV7-2 and TRBJ2-3; perhaps TRBD2 as D (6 bases). V lost 4 bases, J lost 4 bases, and 12 bases lay in between. In germline, CDR1 is SGHTA, CDR2 FQGNSA. There are 14 residues in the CDR3. In nucleotides, the CDR3 is TGTGCCAGCAGCTCACGACTAGTCCCAGATACGCAGTATTTT. Translated: CASSSRLVPDTQYF.

CDR3 in DNA: TGTGCCAGCAGCCGCGGTGGGGGGGGAGTTTACGAGCAGTACTTC. Residues: CASSRGGGGVYEQYF. The J gene is TRBJ2-7, the V gene TRBV6-5, with 7 bases matching TRBD2. This CDR3 is 15 amino acids long. The ends lost 6 bases at V and 4 bases at J; junction bases unmatched: 12. Germline V gene lookup returns CDR1 MNHEY and CDR2 SVGAGI.

This clone has a single count. The chain joins TRBV29-1 to TRBJ1-1; 8 positions agree with TRBD1. The CDR3 totals 13 residues. CDR1 SQVTM and CDR2 ANQGSEA come from the germline V gene. V dropped 7 bases and J dropped 3; count of bases not matched to a gene: 7. CDR3 nucleotide sequence: TGCAGCGCTTCTGGGACAGGTTACACTGAAGCTTTCTTT. It translates to CSASGTGYTEAFF.

V gene TRBV15 combines with J gene TRBJ2-3, with unresolved D. Trimming pared 0 bases from V and 2 bases from J, leaving 15 bases between. The CDR3 extends over 17 amino acids. Germline V CDR1 and CDR2: LNHNV, YYDKDF (reference sequence). The CDR3 spells CATSRDRALSSTDTQYF. CDR3 bases: TGTGCCACCAGCAGAGATAGAGCCCTCTCCTCCACAGATACGCAGTATTTT.

The chain couples TRBV15 to TRBJ2-1; D is perhaps TRBD1 (6 bases). Looked up from germline, CDR1 is LNHNV and CDR2 is YYDKDF (reference sequence). V shed 1 base and J shed 15 bases, with 22 bases lying between them. The CDR3 length is 15 residues. CDR3 sequence (DNA): TGTGCCACCAGCAGAGTAGGGGGAATAGCGCAGTTGGGGTTCTTC. Translating it yields CATSRVGGIAQLGFF.

This CDR3 is CASSTEPGLSETQYF. The CDR3 bases are TGTGCCAGCAGCACCGAGCCGGGACTATCAGAGACCCAGTACTTC. The chain uses TRBV7-9 and TRBJ2-5; TRBD2 agrees at 7 bases. V lost 5 bases, J lost 4 bases, and 10 bases stayed unmatched. This CDR3 contains 15 residues. In germline, CDR1 is SEHNR, CDR2 FQNEAQ (reference sequence).

The V gene is TRBV14, the J gene TRBJ2-1; a weak D match, TRBD1 (5 bases). The germline V gene encodes CDR1 SGHDN and CDR2 FVKESK. Trimming removed 4 bases from V and 8 bases from J, with 18 bases in between. The length of the CDR3 is 15 residues. CDR3: CASSPRTPQGDEQFF. CDR3 in DNA: TGTGCCAGCAGCCCCCGGACCCCCCAGGGCGATGAGCAGTTCTTC.

The chain links TRBV19 to TRBJ2-5; D uncertain. Trimming removed 4 bases from V and 5 bases from J, with 11 bases in between. This CDR3 region has 13 residues. Germline assignment: CDR1 LNHDA and CDR2 SQIVND (reference sequence). CDR3 amino acids: CASSTVDGETQYF. The CDR3 nucleotides read TGTGCCAGTAGTACCGTGGATGGGGAGACCCAGTACTTC. The complete variable domain, with remaining parts taken from reference TRBV19 and TRBJ2-5, reads DGGITQSPKYLFRKEGQNVTLSCEQNLNHDAMYWYRQDPGQGLRLIYYSQIVNDFQKGDIAEGYSVSREKKESFPLTVTSAQKNPTAFYLCASSTVDGETQYFGPGTRLLVL.

This clone appeared once. J is TRBJ2-7 and V is TRBV5-6; 8 bases align to TRBD2. V shed 4 bases and J 11 bases; nucleotides not matched to a gene: 11. The CDR3 sequence is 13 residues long. CDR1 is SGHDT and CDR2 is YYEEEE in the germline V gene. CDR3 amino acids: CASSPRTSPYEYF. Here the CDR3 DNA reads TGTGCCAGCAGCCCCCGGACTAGCCCCTATGAGTACTTC.

V and J are TRBV27 and TRBJ2-3; 11 bases line up with TRBD2. This CDR3 is built from 16 residues. V shed 7 bases and J 3 bases; nucleotides not matched to a gene: 9. Germline V lookup: CDR1 MNHEY, CDR2 SMNVEV (reference sequence). The CDR3 nucleotides read TGTGCCAGCATCTTAAGGGGGACTAGCGGAACAGATACGCAGTATTTT. Translating gives CASILRGTSGTDTQYF.

The rearrangement links TRBV19 to TRBJ2-5; TRBD2 agrees at 7 bases. With V trimmed by 5 bases and J by 1 base, 1 base remained unmatched. CDR3 length: 13 residues. The germline V gene encodes CDR1 LNHDA and CDR2 SQIVND (reference sequence). The CDR3 DNA reads as TGTGCCAGTAGTCCTAGCGGCCAAGAGACCCAGTACTTC. Protein product: CASSPSGQETQYF.

J is TRBJ1-2 and V is TRBV2; 8 nucleotides align to TRBD1. This CDR3 has 15 residues. Germline-derived CDR1 and CDR2 are SNHLY and FYNNEI. Germline trimming cut 1 base from V and 6 bases from J; bases unmatched to any gene: 7. CDR3 nucleotide sequence: TGTGCCAGCAGTGAAGAAGTAGCAGGGGGCGATGGCTACACCTTC. Residues: CASSEEVAGGDGYTF.